The 27 T cell receptor beta chains reported below all come from one sample, sequenced in a study of T cell repertoires in cytomegalovirus infection. A single record per CDR3 protein comes from TCRdb applying MiXCR to the reads. Seen here are approximately 750,000 distinct CDR3 sequences, 35% observed once, and the top ten hold around 2.6%. Source material: PBMCs. These receptors were collected from a human donor in good health (CMV status not recorded). Some clones in this sample may be carry-over from other donors' samples.

The chain links TRBV19 to TRBJ1-5, with 9 bases aligning to TRBD1. Germline assignment: CDR1 LNHDA and CDR2 SQIVND (reference sequence). V gave up 7 bases and J gave up 8 bases; unmatched junction bases: 12. This CDR3 has 15 residues. CDR3 sequence reads: CASIRDRAMAEPQHF. The CDR3 DNA sequence: TGTGCCAGTATCCGGGACAGGGCAATGGCGGAGCCCCAGCATTTT.

The chain combines TRBV28 with TRBJ2-3; TRBD2 matches 13 bases. J was trimmed by 2 bases and V by 5 bases; bases with no gene match: 7. Germline loops: CDR1 MDHEN, CDR2 SYDVKM. The CDR3 consists of 17 residues. The CDR3 region is CASSTLGLAGDTDTQYF. In DNA form, the CDR3 reads TGTGCCAGCAGTACCCTTGGACTAGCGGGGGACACAGATACGCAGTATTTT.

This clonotype has ten or more counts. This rearrangement joins TRBV7-2 to TRBJ1-4, with 7 bases lining up with TRBD1. The CDR3 contains 14 residues. V lost 6 bases and J lost 8; bases outside the gene matches: 9. Germline CDR1 SGHTA, CDR2 FQGNSA. This CDR3 is CASRPGTAGEKLFF. DNA of the CDR3: TGTGCCAGCAGACCCGGGACAGCGGGCGAAAAACTGTTTTTT.

CDR3 nucleotide sequence: TGTGCCAGCAGACCTCCCAACGGGACAGGGCCCAAAGATACGCAGTATTTT. Protein product: CASRPPNGTGPKDTQYF. The chain links TRBV7-6 to TRBJ2-3, with 9 bases fitting TRBD1. This CDR3 comprises 17 residues. V shed 6 bases, J shed 5 bases, and the junction held 15 bases outside the gene matches. The germline gives CDR1 SGHVS, CDR2 FNYEAQ.

This chain links TRBV27 with TRBJ2-7; no definite D call. V was shortened by 5 bases and J by 3 bases, with 26 bases between the two germline ends. Germline V CDR1 and CDR2: MNHEY, SMNVEV (reference sequence). CDR3 size: 18 residues. The CDR3 coding sequence is TGTGCCAGCAGTCCCCACCCAGGAGCAGGTCTAAGGAACTACGAGCAGTACTTC. It encodes CASSPHPGAGLRNYEQYF.

The chain has TRBV12-3 or TRBV12-4 and TRBJ2-3; 10 bases align to TRBD2. The CDR3 is 14 residues long. V lost 6 bases, J lost 6 bases, and 6 bases stayed unmatched. The chain's CDR3 is CASSPGTSADTQYF. As DNA, the CDR3 is TGTGCCAGCAGCCCTGGGACTAGCGCCGATACGCAGTATTTT.

This chain uses TRBV7-3 with TRBJ2-5; TRBD1 matches at 7 bases. CDR3 size: 13 residues. The ends lost 5 bases at V and 5 bases at J; junction bases unmatched: 5. CDR1 is SGHTA, CDR2 FQGTGA, per germline. The CDR3 DNA sequence: TGTGCCAGCAGCCACCGACAGGGTGAGACCCAGTACTTC. It codes for CASSHRQGETQYF.

The chain joins TRBV5-6 to TRBJ2-3; D uncertain. The V gene's germline CDR1 is SGHDT and CDR2 YYEEEE. The CDR3 loop spans 12 amino acids. Trimming removed 2 bases at V and 7 bases at J, with 8 bases between. This CDR3 is CASSFVGNTQYF. The CDR3 bases are TGTGCCAGCAGCTTCGTCGGTAATACGCAGTATTTT.

In its sample, this clonotype was seen a few times. The chain carries TRBV28 and TRBJ2-3, with TRBD2 identical over 16 bases. Germline V gene data show CDR1 as MDHEN and CDR2 as SYDVKM. The CDR3 spans 18 residues. J was trimmed by 3 bases and V by 6 bases; bases with no gene match: 9. CDR3 in amino acids: CASSRGTSGRALTDTQYF. CDR3 nucleotides: TGTGCCAGCAGCCGCGGGACTAGCGGGAGGGCCCTGACAGATACGCAGTATTTT.

The chain carries TRBV7-9 and TRBJ2-5; a weak D match, TRBD2 (6 bases). V shed 1 base and J shed 5 bases, with 17 bases lying between them. The germline V gene encodes CDR1 SEHNR and CDR2 FQNEAQ (reference sequence). This CDR3 is 16 amino acids long. The CDR3 DNA sequence: TGTGCCAGCAGCTTAGTCAACTCCTTAGGAGGGGAGACCCAGTACTTC. Its protein is CASSLVNSLGGETQYF.

J is TRBJ1-2 and V is TRBV7-9; D not resolved. CDR3 size: 14 residues. Deletions cut 3 bases from V and 8 bases from J, with 16 bases between. Germline lookup yields CDR1 SEHNR and CDR2 FQNEAQ (reference sequence). The CDR3 loop reads CASSFSSPSRGYTF. In nucleotides, the CDR3 is TGTGCCAGCAGCTTTTCCAGCCCGTCTCGGGGCTACACCTTC.

V is TRBV30 and J is TRBJ2-3; 7 bases are shared with TRBD2. Germline CDR1 GTSNPN, CDR2 SVGIG (reference sequence). The CDR3 spans 17 residues. V shed 5 bases, J shed 4 bases, and the junction held 18 bases outside the gene matches. The CDR3 here is CAWRGVKRGRRADTQYF. The CDR3 bases are TGTGCCTGGCGCGGTGTCAAGCGGGGTAGGCGTGCAGATACGCAGTATTTT.

This chain uses TRBV28 with TRBJ1-3; D gene ambiguous. Trimming stripped 2 bases from V and 0 bases from J, with 11 bases between. Per germline, CDR1 MDHEN and CDR2 SYDVKM. CDR3 size: 16 residues. The CDR3 region has the DNA TGTGCCAGCAGTTTAAGGGCGGAGAACTCTGGAAACACCATATATTTT. It encodes CASSLRAENSGNTIYF.

A few counts support this clonotype. V gene TRBV11-2 combines with J gene TRBJ2-1; D remains ambiguous. The germline V and J ends were trimmed by 1 base and 8 bases, with 15 bases remaining between them. The V gene's germline CDR1 is SGHAT and CDR2 FQNNGV. The length of the CDR3 is 15 residues. The CDR3 reads CASSLGDSITDEQFF. Here the CDR3 DNA reads TGTGCCAGCAGCTTAGGCGATAGTATTACTGATGAGCAGTTCTTC. The variable domain in full, with the rest retrieved from reference TRBV11-2 and TRBJ2-1, is EAGVAQSPRYKIIEKRQSVAFWCNPISGHATLYWYQQILGQGPKLLIQFQNNGVVDDSQLPKDRFSAERLKGVDSTLKIQPAKLEDSAVYLCASSLGDSITDEQFFGPGTRLTVL.

This sequence joins TRBV25-1 and TRBJ1-1; the match to TRBD1 covers 9 bases. The ends lost 5 bases at V and 7 bases at J; junction bases unmatched: 11. The V gene's germline CDR1 is MGHDK and CDR2 SYGVNS. The CDR3 runs 15 residues. CDR3 bases: TGTGCCAGCAGTCCACCGACAGGGGGAACTGGTGAAGCTTTCTTT. Protein sequence: CASSPPTGGTGEAFF.

This clonotype was recorded a few times. The V call is TRBV7-9, the J call TRBJ1-2; no firm D call. Between the trimmed V and J ends, which lost 2 bases and 7 bases, there was a span of 8 bases. CDR1 is SEHNR and CDR2 is FQNEAQ in the germline V gene (reference sequence). The CDR3 runs to 12 residues. Here the CDR3 DNA reads TGTGCCAGCAGCTTATCGACGGGTGGCTACACCTTC. Translating gives CASSLSTGGYTF.

V is TRBV7-6 and J is TRBJ2-7, with D unresolved. Trimming took 6 bases from V and 2 from J, leaving 11 bases between them. This CDR3 is built from 13 residues. The germline V gene encodes CDR1 SGHVS and CDR2 FNYEAQ. The CDR3, as DNA: TGTGCCAGCAGACTCGCCGCAGCCTACGAGCAGTACTTC. Translated: CASRLAAAYEQYF.

The DNA of the CDR3 is TGTGCCAGCAGCTTAGAGCCCAGCTCCTACGAGCAGTACTTC. Protein sequence: CASSLEPSSYEQYF. The genes are TRBV11-2 and TRBJ2-7; no definite D call. CDR1 and CDR2 (germline): SGHAT, FQNNGV. This CDR3 has 14 residues. V lost 0 bases and J lost 0, with 6 bases in between.

The rearrangement uses TRBV5-4 and TRBJ2-2, with 10 bases that match TRBD1. J gave up 6 bases and V 2 bases, and 4 bases lay outside the gene matches. CDR3 length: 15 residues. Germline CDR1 reads SGHNT; CDR2 reads YYREEE (reference sequence). The CDR3: CASSFSGTGAGELFF. The CDR3 nucleotides read TGTGCCAGCAGCTTTTCCGGGACAGGGGCCGGGGAGCTGTTTTTT.

The chain combines TRBV6-1 with TRBJ1-5; tentatively, D is TRBD1 (6 bases). The CDR3 loop spans 14 amino acids. V was cut by 6 bases and J by 1 base, with 10 bases left in between. CDR1 is MNHNS and CDR2 is SASEGT in the germline V gene. CDR3 in DNA: TGTGCCAGCAGGGCGACAGGAAGCAATCAGCCCCAGCATTTT. Translating gives CASRATGSNQPQHF.

This sequence joins TRBV5-6 and TRBJ1-1, with D perhaps TRBD1 (5 bases). This CDR3 spans 13 amino acids. Trimming removed 2 bases from V and 7 bases from J, with 12 bases in between. Germline CDR1 and CDR2: SGHDT and YYEEEE. The DNA for the CDR3 is TGTGCCAGCAGCTTCGGACAAAATTATGAAGCTTTCTTT. This sequence encodes CASSFGQNYEAFF.

The chain links TRBV7-8 to TRBJ2-7, with D uncertain. The CDR3 loop spans 12 amino acids. The V gene's germline CDR1 is SGHVS and CDR2 FQNEAQ. Trimming took 4 bases from V and 4 from J, leaving 8 bases between them. This CDR3 is CASSSRPYEQYF. In DNA form, the CDR3 reads TGTGCCAGCAGCTCTCGACCGTACGAGCAGTACTTC.

As DNA, the CDR3 is TGTGCCAGCAGCCTCACGCTAGCGGGCGAACCTACCTCCTACGAGCAGTACTTC. It codes for CASSLTLAGEPTSYEQYF. This sequence joins TRBV7-6 and TRBJ2-7; 8 nucleotides line up with TRBD2. The CDR3 has 18 amino acids. Germline values: CDR1 SGHVS, CDR2 FNYEAQ. J was trimmed by 0 bases and V by 5 bases; bases with no gene match: 15. Together with reference TRBV7-6 and TRBJ2-7, the CDR3 gives the full variable domain: GAGVSQSPRYKVTKRGQDVALRCDPISGHVSLYWYRQALGQGPEFLTYFNYEAQQDKSGLPNDRFSAERPEGSISTLTIQRTEQRDSAMYRCASSLTLAGEPTSYEQYFGPGTRLTVT.

V and J are TRBV7-3 and TRBJ2-6; the match to TRBD2 covers 9 bases. CDR1 and CDR2 from the germline V gene are SGHTA and FQGTGA. The CDR3 spans 16 residues. V was pared by 2 bases and J by 2 bases, with 1 base of the junction left unmatched. CDR3 residues: CASSLAGGPGANVLTF. The CDR3 nucleotides are TGTGCCAGCAGCTTAGCGGGGGGGCCTGGGGCCAACGTCCTGACTTTC. Combining the CDR3 with reference TRBV7-3 and TRBJ2-6 gives the whole variable domain GAGVSQTPSNKVTEKGKYVELRCDPISGHTALYWYRQSLGQGPEFLIYFQGTGAADDSGLPNDRFFAVRPEGSVSTLKIQRTERGDSAVYLCASSLAGGPGANVLTFGAGSRLTVL.

This clonotype was seen a handful of times. The chain combines TRBV5-4 with TRBJ1-1; D may be TRBD1 (5 bases). V lost 2 bases and J lost 6, with 14 bases in between. The CDR3 contains 14 residues. Germline V gene lookup returns CDR1 SGHNT and CDR2 YYREEE (reference sequence). CDR3 in amino acids: CASSFHSQGPEAFF. The DNA for the CDR3 is TGTGCCAGCAGCTTTCACAGCCAGGGACCTGAAGCTTTCTTT.

A note on this clonotype: The germline gene is not matched at one end of the junction; a read error may be the cause. The J gene is TRBJ2-1, the V gene TRBV10-3; 9 bases fit TRBD1. The CDR3 runs 16 residues. Germline V gene sequence: CDR1 ENHRY, CDR2 SYGVKD. The CDR3 DNA reads as TGTGCCATCAGTGGGGGACAGGGTGCAGCCTACAATGAGCATTTCTTC. Protein sequence: CAISGGQGAAYNEHFF.

The chain couples TRBV2 to TRBJ1-3; perhaps TRBD1 as D (5 bases). Germline-derived CDR1 and CDR2 are SNHLY and FYNNEI. Trimming cost V 7 bases and J 2 bases, with 12 bases left between them. The CDR3 extends over 14 amino acids. In DNA, the CDR3 is TGTGCCAGCATGATAGACAGTACTGGAAACACCATATATTTT. It codes for CASMIDSTGNTIYF.